This passage covers 15 T cell receptor beta chains from one sample sequenced in a study of Ad26.COV2.S vaccination and SARS-CoV-2 variants. Measured with immunoSEQ multiplex PCR; TCRdb has only the in-frame clones, and not every one. Of 500,000 or so clones listed, 89% are singletons. Treatment of the sample: some 19 received Ad26.COV2.S at low or high dose, single or two shots; about 5 received placebo; per-sample allocation not given. The investigators took samples on day 63 after the first vaccine or placebo injection. The sample here was peripheral blood, taken in a trial of Ad26.COV2.S vaccine versus placebo. The source of these receptors is a person aged 18-65 years who received the Ad26.COV2.S COVID-19 vaccine or a placebo.

The rearrangement joins TRBV2 to TRBJ1-5; D call uncertain. Trimming took 5 bases from V and 0 from J, leaving 20 bases between them. Germline loops: CDR1 SNHLY, CDR2 FYNNEI. The CDR3 length is 18 residues. The CDR3 nucleotides are TGTGCCAGCAGTCCATTCATCGGACGCGTCGATAGCAATCAGCCCCAGCATTTT. It is translated as CASSPFIGRVDSNQPQHF.

This chain connects TRBV9 to TRBJ2-7; D unresolved. The CDR3 loop spans 14 amino acids. Germline CDR1 reads SGDLS; CDR2 reads YYNGEE. The V end was cut by 4 bases, the J end by 3 bases, with 14 bases between. The CDR3 region is CASSPASGGYEQYF. In DNA form, the CDR3 reads TGTGCCAGCAGCCCCGCCTCCGGCGGCTACGAGCAGTACTTC.

This CDR3 reads CASSPSGGVSGYTF. CDR3 bases: TGTGCCAGCTCACCAAGTGGAGGGGTTAGTGGCTACACCTTC. The rearrangement links TRBV18 to TRBJ1-2; possibly TRBD1 for D (5 bases). CDR1 and CDR2 (germline): KGHSH, LQKENI. V lost 2 bases to trimming and J lost 7 bases, with 14 bases between them. The length of the CDR3 is 14 residues.

The rearrangement joins TRBV11-1 to TRBJ2-2, with D possibly TRBD2 on 6 matching bases. Per germline, CDR1 SGHAT and CDR2 FQDESV (reference sequence). This CDR3 comprises 14 residues. Trimming shortened V by 1 base and J by 6 bases, and 9 bases separated the two germline ends. CDR3: CASSLVGGAGELFF. CDR3 in DNA: TGTGCCAGCAGCTTAGTGGGCGGGGCCGGGGAGCTGTTTTTT. Combining the CDR3 with reference TRBV11-1 and TRBJ2-2 gives the whole variable domain EAEVAQSPRYKITEKSQAVAFWCDPISGHATLYWYRQILGQGPELLVQFQDESVVDDSQLPKDRFSAERLKGVDSTLKIQPAELGDSAMYLCASSLVGGAGELFFGEGSRLTVL.

The V call is TRBV7-2, the J call TRBJ2-7; D call uncertain. V lost 2 bases, J lost 7 bases, and 15 bases lay in between. The CDR3 covers 14 residues. Germline lookup yields CDR1 SGHTA and CDR2 FQGNSA. The CDR3 loop is CASSLLGTSGEQYF. In nucleotides, the CDR3 is TGTGCCAGCAGCTTACTAGGCACCTCTGGGGAGCAGTACTTC.

The chain couples TRBV28 to TRBJ1-4; D not resolved. V was shortened by 6 bases and J by 0 bases, with 8 bases between the two germline ends. The CDR3 is made up of 14 amino acids. Germline values: CDR1 MDHEN, CDR2 SYDVKM. The chain's CDR3 is CASSLPTTNEKLFF. The CDR3 DNA reads as TGTGCCAGCAGCCTACCGACAACTAATGAAAAACTGTTTTTT. Filled out from reference TRBV28 and TRBJ1-4, the complete variable domain reads DVKVTQSSRYLVKRTGEKVFLECVQDMDHENMFWYRQDPGLGLRLIYFSYDVKMKEKGDIPEGYSVSREKKERFSLILESASTNQTSMYLCASSLPTTNEKLFFGSGTQLSVL.

This clone was observed a few times. The rearrangement uses TRBV19 and TRBJ1-1; TRBD1 is a possible D gene (6 bases). The CDR3 loop spans 14 amino acids. The V end was cut by 7 bases, the J end by 1 base, with 13 bases between. Germline loops: CDR1 LNHDA, CDR2 SQIVND (reference sequence). The CDR3 reads CASTPGAGNTEAFF. The CDR3, as DNA: TGTGCCAGTACCCCAGGGGCCGGGAACACTGAAGCTTTCTTT.

This chain connects TRBV20-1 to TRBJ1-5; perhaps TRBD1 as D (5 bases). Trimming shortened V by 3 bases and J by 3 bases, and 9 bases separated the two germline ends. Germline CDR1 reads DFQATT; CDR2 reads SNEGSKA (reference sequence). The CDR3 loop spans 13 amino acids. CDR3: CSASSGNNQPQHF. The CDR3 DNA follows: TGCAGTGCTAGTTCAGGGAACAATCAGCCCCAGCATTTT.

V is TRBV5-1 and J is TRBJ1-4; TRBD1 is a possible D gene (6 bases). V lost 2 bases, J lost 5 bases, and 13 bases lay in between. The CDR3 consists of 15 residues. Germline CDR1 and CDR2: SGHRS and YFSETQ. Here the CDR3 reads CASSFSQGGNEKLFF. The CDR3 DNA is TGCGCCAGCAGCTTTTCACAGGGAGGAAATGAAAAACTGTTTTTT.

This chain uses TRBV5-4 with TRBJ1-3; D gene unclear. Trimming left V 1 base short and J 0 bases short, with 11 bases between. CDR1 is SGHNT and CDR2 is YYREEE in the germline V gene (reference sequence). The CDR3 consists of 16 residues. The CDR3 DNA follows: TGTGCCAGCAGCTTGCGCGGAGGGATCTCTGGAAACACCATATATTTT. This encodes CASSLRGGISGNTIYF.

The V call is TRBV11-2, the J call TRBJ2-4; D uncertain. The CDR3 is made up of 15 amino acids. The germline CDR1 and CDR2 sequences are SGHAT and FQNNGV. The V end lost 6 bases, the J end lost 0 bases, and 12 bases lay between the germline ends. The CDR3 nucleotides read TGTGCCAGCAGGAGAGCAGACCTAGCCAAAAACATTCAGTACTTC. Translated: CASRRADLAKNIQYF.

In regard to this clone: This specimen includes other DNA sequences encoding the same CDR3. The rearrangement links TRBV5-1 to TRBJ1-1; D gene ambiguous. The CDR3 loop spans 13 amino acids. Trimming stripped 1 base from V and 1 base from J, with 5 bases between. Germline CDR1 reads SGHRS; CDR2 reads YFSETQ. The CDR3 loop reads CASSLTTNTEAFF. CDR3 DNA: TGCGCCAGCAGCTTGACTACGAACACTGAAGCTTTCTTT.

The chain joins TRBV6-6 to TRBJ1-3; D not certain. V lost 2 bases and J lost 2, with 7 bases in between. Per the germline V gene, CDR1 is MNHNY and CDR2 is SVGAGI (reference sequence). The CDR3 length is 14 residues. This CDR3 is CASSYEGTGNTIYF. CDR3 coding DNA: TGTGCCAGCAGTTACGAAGGAACTGGAAACACCATATATTTT.

The chain employs TRBV20-1 and TRBJ1-2; D gene unclear. V was trimmed by 2 bases and J by 5 bases, leaving 3 bases between them. Germline CDR1 reads DFQATT; CDR2 reads SNEGSKA (reference sequence). There are 10 residues in the CDR3. CDR3 DNA sequence: TGCAGTGCTAGACCATATGGCTACACCTTC. Its protein product is CSARPYGYTF.

This sequence joins TRBV25-1 and TRBJ1-2; 9 bases align to TRBD1. CDR1 and CDR2 from the germline V gene are MGHDK and SYGVNS. J gave up 4 bases and V 2 bases, and 8 bases lay outside the gene matches. CDR3 length equals 16 residues. This CDR3 is CASSEPGTGSGYGYTF. The CDR3 DNA reads TGTGCCAGCAGTGAACCCGGGACAGGGTCCGGCTATGGCTACACCTTC.